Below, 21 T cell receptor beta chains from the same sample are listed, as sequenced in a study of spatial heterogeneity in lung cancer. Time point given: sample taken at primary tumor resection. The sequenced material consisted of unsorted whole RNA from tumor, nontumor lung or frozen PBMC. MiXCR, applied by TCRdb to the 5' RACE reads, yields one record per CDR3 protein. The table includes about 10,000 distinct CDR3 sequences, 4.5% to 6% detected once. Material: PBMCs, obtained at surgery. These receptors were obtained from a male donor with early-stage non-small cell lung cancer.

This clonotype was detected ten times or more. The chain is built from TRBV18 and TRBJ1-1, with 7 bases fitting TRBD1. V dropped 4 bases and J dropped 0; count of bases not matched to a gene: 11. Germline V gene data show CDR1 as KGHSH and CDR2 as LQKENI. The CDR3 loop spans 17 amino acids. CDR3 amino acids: CASSQLGQWEMNTEAFF. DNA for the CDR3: TGTGCCAGCTCACAGCTGGGACAGTGGGAAATGAACACTGAAGCTTTCTTT. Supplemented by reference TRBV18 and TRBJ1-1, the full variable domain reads NAGVMQNPRHLVRRRGQEARLRCSPMKGHSHVYWYRQLPEEGLKFMVYLQKENIIDESGMPKERFSAEFPKEGPSILRIQQVVRGDSAAYFCASSQLGQWEMNTEAFFGQGTRLTVV.

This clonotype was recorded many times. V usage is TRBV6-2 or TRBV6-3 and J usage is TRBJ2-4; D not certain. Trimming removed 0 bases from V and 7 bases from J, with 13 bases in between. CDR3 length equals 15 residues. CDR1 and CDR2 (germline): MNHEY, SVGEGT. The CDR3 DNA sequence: TGTGCCAGCAGTTACTCGGCGAACCTAGGGAACATTCAGTACTTC. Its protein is CASSYSANLGNIQYF.

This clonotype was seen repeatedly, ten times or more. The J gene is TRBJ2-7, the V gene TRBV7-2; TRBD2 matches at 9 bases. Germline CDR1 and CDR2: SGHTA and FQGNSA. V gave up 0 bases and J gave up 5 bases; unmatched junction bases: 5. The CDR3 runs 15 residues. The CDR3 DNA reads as TGTGCCAGCAGCTTAGCGGGGACTAGCAGTCACGAGCAGTACTTC. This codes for CASSLAGTSSHEQYF. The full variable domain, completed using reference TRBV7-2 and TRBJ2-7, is GAGVSQSPSNKVTEKGKDVELRCDPISGHTALYWYRQSLGQGLEFLIYFQGNSAPDKSGLPSDRFSAERTGGSVSTLTIQRTQQEDSAVYLCASSLAGTSSHEQYFGPGTRLTVT.

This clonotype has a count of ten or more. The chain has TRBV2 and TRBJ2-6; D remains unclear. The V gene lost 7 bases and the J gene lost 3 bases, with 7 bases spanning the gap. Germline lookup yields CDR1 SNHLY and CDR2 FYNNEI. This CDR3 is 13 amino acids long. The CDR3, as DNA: TGTGCCAGCACTGACCATGGGGCCAACGTCCTGACTTTC. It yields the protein CASTDHGANVLTF.

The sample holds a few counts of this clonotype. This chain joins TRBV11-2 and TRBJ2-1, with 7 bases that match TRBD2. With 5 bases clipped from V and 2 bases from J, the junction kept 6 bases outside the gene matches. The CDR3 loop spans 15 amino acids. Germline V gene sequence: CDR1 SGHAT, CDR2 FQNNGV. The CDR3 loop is CASSLGRAAYNEQFF. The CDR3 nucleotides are TGTGCCAGCAGCCTTGGGAGGGCTGCCTACAATGAGCAGTTCTTC.

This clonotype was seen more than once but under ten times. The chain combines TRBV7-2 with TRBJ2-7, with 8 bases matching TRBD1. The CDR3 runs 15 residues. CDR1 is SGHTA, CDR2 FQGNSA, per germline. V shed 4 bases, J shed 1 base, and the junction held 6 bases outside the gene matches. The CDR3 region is CASSSAGGASYEQYF. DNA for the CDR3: TGTGCCAGCAGCTCCGCAGGGGGCGCGTCCTACGAGCAGTACTTC.

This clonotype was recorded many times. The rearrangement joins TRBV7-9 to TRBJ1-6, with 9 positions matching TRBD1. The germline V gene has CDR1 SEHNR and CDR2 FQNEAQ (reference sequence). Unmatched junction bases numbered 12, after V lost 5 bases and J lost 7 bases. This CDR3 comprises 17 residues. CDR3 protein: CASSPYRGGTGNSPLHF. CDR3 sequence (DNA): TGTGCCAGCAGCCCTTATAGAGGGGGGACAGGGAATTCACCCCTCCACTTT.

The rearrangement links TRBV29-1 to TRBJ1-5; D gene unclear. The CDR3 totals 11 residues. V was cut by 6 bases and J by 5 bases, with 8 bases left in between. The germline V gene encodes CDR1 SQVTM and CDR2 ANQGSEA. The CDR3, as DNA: TGCAGCGTGGGGAGGTATCAGCCCCAGCATTTT. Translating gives CSVGRYQPQHF.

This CDR3 reads CSAGGLQQETQYF. DNA for the CDR3: TGCAGTGCTGGAGGACTGCAACAAGAGACCCAGTACTTC. The chain joins TRBV20-1 to TRBJ2-5; D is possibly TRBD2 (5 bases). The CDR3 has 13 residues. V was cut by 5 bases and J by 2 bases, with 12 bases left in between. In germline, CDR1 is DFQATT, CDR2 SNEGSKA (reference sequence).

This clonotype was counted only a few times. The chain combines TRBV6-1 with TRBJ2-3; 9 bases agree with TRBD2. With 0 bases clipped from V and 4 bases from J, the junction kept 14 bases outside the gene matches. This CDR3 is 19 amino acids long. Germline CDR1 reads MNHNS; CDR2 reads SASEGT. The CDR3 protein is CASSEASWVLAGEADTQYF. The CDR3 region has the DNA TGTGCCAGCAGTGAAGCGAGTTGGGTATTAGCGGGAGAAGCAGATACGCAGTATTTT.

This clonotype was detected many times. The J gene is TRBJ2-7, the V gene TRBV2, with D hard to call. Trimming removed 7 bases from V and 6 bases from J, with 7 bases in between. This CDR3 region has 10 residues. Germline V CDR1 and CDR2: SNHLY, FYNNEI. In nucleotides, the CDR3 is TGTGCCAGCACCTCACTCGAGCAGTACTTC. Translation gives CASTSLEQYF.

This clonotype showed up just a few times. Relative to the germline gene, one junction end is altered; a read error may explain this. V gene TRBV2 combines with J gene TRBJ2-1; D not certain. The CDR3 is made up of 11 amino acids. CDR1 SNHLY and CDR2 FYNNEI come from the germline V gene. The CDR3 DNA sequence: TGTGCCAGCAGTGACCCGGGCCTCCGGGTCTTC. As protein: CASSDPGLRVF. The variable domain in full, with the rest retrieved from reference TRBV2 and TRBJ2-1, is EPEVTQTPSHQVTQMGQEVILRCVPISNHLYFYWYRQILGQKVEFLVSFYNNEISEKSEIFDDQFSVERPDGSNFTLKIRSTKLEDSAMYFCASSDPGLRVFGPGTRLTVL.

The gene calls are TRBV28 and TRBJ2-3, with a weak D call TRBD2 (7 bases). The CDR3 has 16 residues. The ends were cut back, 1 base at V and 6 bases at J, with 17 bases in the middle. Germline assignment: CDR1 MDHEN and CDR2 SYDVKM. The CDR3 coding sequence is TGTGCCAGCAGTTTATCTGAGCGGGGCCAGGGGGATACGCAGTATTTT. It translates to CASSLSERGQGDTQYF. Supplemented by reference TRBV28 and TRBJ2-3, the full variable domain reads DVKVTQSSRYLVKRTGEKVFLECVQDMDHENMFWYRQDPGLGLRLIYFSYDVKMKEKGDIPEGYSVSREKKERFSLILESASTNQTSMYLCASSLSERGQGDTQYFGPGTRLTVL.

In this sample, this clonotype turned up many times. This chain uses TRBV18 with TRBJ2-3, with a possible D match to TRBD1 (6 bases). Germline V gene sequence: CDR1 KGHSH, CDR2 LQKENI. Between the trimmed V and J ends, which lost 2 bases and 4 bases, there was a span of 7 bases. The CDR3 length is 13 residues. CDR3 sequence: CASSPGGSDTQYF. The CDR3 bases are TGTGCCAGCTCACCAGGGGGCTCAGATACGCAGTATTTT. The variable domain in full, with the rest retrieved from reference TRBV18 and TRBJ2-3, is NAGVMQNPRHLVRRRGQEARLRCSPMKGHSHVYWYRQLPEEGLKFMVYLQKENIIDESGMPKERFSAEFPKEGPSILRIQQVVRGDSAAYFCASSPGGSDTQYFGPGTRLTVL.

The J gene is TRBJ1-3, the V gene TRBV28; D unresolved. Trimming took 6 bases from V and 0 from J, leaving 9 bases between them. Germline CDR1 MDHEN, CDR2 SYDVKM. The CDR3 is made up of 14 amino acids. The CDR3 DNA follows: TGTGCCAGCAGCCCTGACAACTCTGGAAACACCATATATTTT. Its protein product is CASSPDNSGNTIYF.

For the CDR3, the DNA is TGCAGCGTCCTGACAGGTAGCACAGATACGCAGTATTTT. This encodes CSVLTGSTDTQYF. The chain joins TRBV29-1 to TRBJ2-3; a possible D gene is TRBD1 (6 bases). From germline, CDR1 is SQVTM and CDR2 ANQGSEA. V was pared by 6 bases and J by 0 bases, with 10 bases between. This CDR3 contains 13 residues.

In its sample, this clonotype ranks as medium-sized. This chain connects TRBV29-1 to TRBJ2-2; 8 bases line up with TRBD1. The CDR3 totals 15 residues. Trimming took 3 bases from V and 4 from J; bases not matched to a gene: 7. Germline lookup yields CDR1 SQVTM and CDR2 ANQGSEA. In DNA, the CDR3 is TGCAGCGTTGAGCCCGGACAGGGAGGCACCGGGGAGCTGTTTTTT. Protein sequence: CSVEPGQGGTGELFF.

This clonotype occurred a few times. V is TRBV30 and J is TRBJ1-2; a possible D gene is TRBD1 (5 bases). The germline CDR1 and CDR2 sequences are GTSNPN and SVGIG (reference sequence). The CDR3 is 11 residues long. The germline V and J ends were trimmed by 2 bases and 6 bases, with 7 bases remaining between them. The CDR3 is CAWSRDHGYTF. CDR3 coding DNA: TGTGCCTGGAGTCGGGACCATGGCTACACCTTC.

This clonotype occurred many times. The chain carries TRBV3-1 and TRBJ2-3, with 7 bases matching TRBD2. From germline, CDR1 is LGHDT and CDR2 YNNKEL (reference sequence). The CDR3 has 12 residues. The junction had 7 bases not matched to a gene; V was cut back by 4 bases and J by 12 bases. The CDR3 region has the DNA TGTGCCAGCAGCCCCACCGGGACTATCCAGTATTTT. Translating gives CASSPTGTIQYF.

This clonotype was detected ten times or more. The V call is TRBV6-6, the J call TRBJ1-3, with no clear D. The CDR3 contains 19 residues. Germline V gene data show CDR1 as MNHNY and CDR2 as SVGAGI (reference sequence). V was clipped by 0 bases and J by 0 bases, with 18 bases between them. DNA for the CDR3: TGTGCCAGCAGTTACTCCCCGTTATCGACTTCGCCCTCTGGAAACACCATATATTTT. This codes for CASSYSPLSTSPSGNTIYF.

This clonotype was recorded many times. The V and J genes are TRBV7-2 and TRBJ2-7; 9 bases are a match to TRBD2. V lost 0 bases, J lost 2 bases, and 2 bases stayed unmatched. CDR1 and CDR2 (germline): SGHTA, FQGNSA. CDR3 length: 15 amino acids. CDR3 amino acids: CASSLAASGAYEQYF. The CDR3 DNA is TGTGCCAGCAGCTTAGCAGCTAGCGGGGCCTACGAGCAGTACTTC. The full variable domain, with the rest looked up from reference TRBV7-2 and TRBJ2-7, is GAGVSQSPSNKVTEKGKDVELRCDPISGHTALYWYRQSLGQGLEFLIYFQGNSAPDKSGLPSDRFSAERTGGSVSTLTIQRTQQEDSAVYLCASSLAASGAYEQYFGPGTRLTVT.